This TCR beta chain was obtained from a study of T cell clonality in common variable immunodeficiency. The study's findings and limits: Shared TCRbeta clones were fewer between CVID subjects than controls.

Losses at the gene ends were 0 bases for V and 5 bases for J; bases not matched to a gene: 6. CDR1 is MNHEY and CDR2 is SMNVEV in the germline V gene (reference sequence). CDR3 length: 15 residues. This clone was recorded at least ten times. Its antigen is unknown. Coverage ceases 3 residues before the CDR3 finishes, and the germline J gene fills in the end. TCRdb's copy holds only in-frame clones and misses some; the assay was immunoSEQ multiplex PCR. This sample comprises about 64,000 clones, none seen once only. The V and J genes are TRBV27 and TRBJ1-1; 7 bases fit TRBD1. This TCR was recovered from a person aged 18 to 75 in good health. The sample was peripheral blood mononuclear cells. CDR3 region: CASSLSGQPRTEAFF. Incomplete CDR3 DNA: TGTGCCAGCAGTTTATCGGGACAGCCACGGACTGAA.